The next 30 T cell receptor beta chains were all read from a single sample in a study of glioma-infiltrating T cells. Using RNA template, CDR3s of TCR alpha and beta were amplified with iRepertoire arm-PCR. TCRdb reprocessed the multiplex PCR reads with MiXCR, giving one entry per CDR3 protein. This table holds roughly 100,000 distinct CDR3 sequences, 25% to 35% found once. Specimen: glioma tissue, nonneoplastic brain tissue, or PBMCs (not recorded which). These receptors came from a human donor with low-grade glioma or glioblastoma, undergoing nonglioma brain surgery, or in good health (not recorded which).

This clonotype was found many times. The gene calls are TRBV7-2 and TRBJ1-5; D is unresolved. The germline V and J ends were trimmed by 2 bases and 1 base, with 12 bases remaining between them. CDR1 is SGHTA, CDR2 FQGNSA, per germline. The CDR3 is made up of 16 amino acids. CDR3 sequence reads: CASSLSGRLSNQPQHF. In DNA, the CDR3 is TGTGCCAGCAGCTTAAGTGGGAGACTAAGCAATCAGCCCCAGCATTTT.

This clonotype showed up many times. CDR3 sequence: CSASRGNSYNEQFF. DNA of the CDR3: TGCAGTGCTAGTCGGGGGAACTCCTACAATGAGCAGTTCTTC. The genes are TRBV20-1 and TRBJ2-1; tentative D call: TRBD2 (6 bases). The CDR3 totals 14 residues. Trimming cost V 3 bases and J 0 bases, with 9 bases left between them. CDR1 and CDR2 (germline): DFQATT, SNEGSKA (reference sequence).

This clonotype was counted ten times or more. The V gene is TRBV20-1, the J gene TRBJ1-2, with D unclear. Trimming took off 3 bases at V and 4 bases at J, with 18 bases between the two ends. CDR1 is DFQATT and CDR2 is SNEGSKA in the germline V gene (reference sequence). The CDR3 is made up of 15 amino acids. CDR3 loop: CSASVSGRITYGYTF. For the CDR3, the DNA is TGCAGTGCTAGTGTTTCTGGCCGAATCACCTATGGCTACACCTTC.

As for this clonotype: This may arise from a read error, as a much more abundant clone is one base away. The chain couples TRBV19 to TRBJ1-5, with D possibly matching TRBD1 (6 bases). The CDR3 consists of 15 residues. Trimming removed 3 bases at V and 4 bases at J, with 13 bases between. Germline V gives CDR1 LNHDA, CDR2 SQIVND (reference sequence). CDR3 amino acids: CASSIWTRGNQPQHF. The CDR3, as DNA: TGTGCCAGTAGTATTTGGACAAGGGGGAATCAGCCCCAGCATTTT.

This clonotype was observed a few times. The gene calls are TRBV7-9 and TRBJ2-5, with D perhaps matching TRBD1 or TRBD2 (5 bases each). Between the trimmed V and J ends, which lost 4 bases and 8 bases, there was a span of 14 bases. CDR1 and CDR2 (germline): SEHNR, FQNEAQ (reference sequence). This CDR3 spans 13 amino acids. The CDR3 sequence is CASSSPSGLTQYF. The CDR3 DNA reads TGTGCCAGCAGCTCCCCTTCGGGGCTCACCCAGTACTTC. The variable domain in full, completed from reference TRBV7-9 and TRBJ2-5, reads DTGVSQNPRHKITKRGQNVTFRCDPISEHNRLYWYRQTLGQGPEFLTYFQNEAQLEKSRLLSDRFSAERPKGSFSTLEIQRTEQGDSAMYLCASSSPSGLTQYFGPGTRLLVL.

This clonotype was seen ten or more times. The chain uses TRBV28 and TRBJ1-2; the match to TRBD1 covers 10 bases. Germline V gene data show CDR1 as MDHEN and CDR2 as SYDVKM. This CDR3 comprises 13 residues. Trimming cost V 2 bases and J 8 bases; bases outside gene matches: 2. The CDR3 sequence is CASSLMDRGGYTF. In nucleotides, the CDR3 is TGTGCCAGCAGTTTAATGGACAGGGGGGGCTACACCTTC.

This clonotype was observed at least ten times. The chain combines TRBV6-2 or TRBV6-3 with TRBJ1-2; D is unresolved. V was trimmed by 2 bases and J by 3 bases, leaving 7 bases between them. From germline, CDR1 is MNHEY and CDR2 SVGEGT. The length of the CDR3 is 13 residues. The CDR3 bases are TGTGCCAGCAGTTACGAGACGTACTATGGCTACACCTTC. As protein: CASSYETYYGYTF.

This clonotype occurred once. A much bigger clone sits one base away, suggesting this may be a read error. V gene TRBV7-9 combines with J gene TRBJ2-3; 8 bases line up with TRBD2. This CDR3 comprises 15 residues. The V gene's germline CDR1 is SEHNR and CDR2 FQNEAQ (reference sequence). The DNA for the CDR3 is TGTGCCACCGAGGGGTCGGGGGGGCCCACAGATACGAAGTATTTT. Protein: CATEGSGGPTDTKYF.

The chain's CDR3 is CASSTLDRRETQYF. The CDR3 DNA sequence: TGTGCCAGTAGTACCTTGGACAGACGAGAGACCCAGTACTTC. The genes are TRBV19 and TRBJ2-5; weak D call: TRBD1 (6 bases). CDR3 length: 14 amino acids. V shed 4 bases and J shed 4 bases, with 13 bases lying between them. Germline V lookup: CDR1 LNHDA, CDR2 SQIVND (reference sequence).

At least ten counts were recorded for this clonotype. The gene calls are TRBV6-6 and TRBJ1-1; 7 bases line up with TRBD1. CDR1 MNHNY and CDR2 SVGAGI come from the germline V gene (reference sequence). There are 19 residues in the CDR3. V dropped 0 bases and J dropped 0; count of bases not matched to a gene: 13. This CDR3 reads CASSYSSLQFGTVNTEAFF. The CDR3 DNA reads TGTGCCAGCAGTTACTCTAGCCTCCAATTCGGGACAGTGAACACTGAAGCTTTCTTT.

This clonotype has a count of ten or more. The CDR3 nucleotides read TGCAGTGCTAGTCTTGACAGGGGGGAAGAGACCCAGTACTTC. It is translated as CSASLDRGEETQYF. The chain has TRBV20-1 and TRBJ2-5; 9 bases align to TRBD1. The CDR3 has 14 amino acids. CDR1 is DFQATT, CDR2 SNEGSKA, per germline (reference sequence). V lost 3 bases and J lost 3; bases outside the gene matches: 5.

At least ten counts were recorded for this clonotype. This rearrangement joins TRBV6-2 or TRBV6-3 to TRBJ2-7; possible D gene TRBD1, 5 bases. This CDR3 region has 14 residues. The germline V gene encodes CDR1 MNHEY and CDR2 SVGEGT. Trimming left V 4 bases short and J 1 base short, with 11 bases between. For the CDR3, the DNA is TGTGCCAGCAGTTCCTCAGGGTTTTCCTACGAGCAGTACTTC. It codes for CASSSSGFSYEQYF.

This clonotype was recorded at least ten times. This CDR3 reads CASRPPGATYNEQFF. The CDR3 DNA reads as TGTGCCAGCAGGCCCCCTGGGGCTACCTACAATGAGCAGTTCTTC. V and J are TRBV6-1 and TRBJ2-1; D is possibly TRBD1 (5 bases). This CDR3 is 15 amino acids long. Germline V gives CDR1 MNHNS, CDR2 SASEGT. V lost 6 bases to trimming and J lost 2 bases, with 14 bases between them.

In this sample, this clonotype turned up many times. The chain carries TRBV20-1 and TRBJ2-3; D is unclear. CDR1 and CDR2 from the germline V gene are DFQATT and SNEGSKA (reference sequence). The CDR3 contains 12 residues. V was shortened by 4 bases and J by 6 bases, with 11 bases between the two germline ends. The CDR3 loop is CSATHNGDTQYF. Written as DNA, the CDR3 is TGCAGTGCTACCCACAACGGGGATACGCAGTATTTT.

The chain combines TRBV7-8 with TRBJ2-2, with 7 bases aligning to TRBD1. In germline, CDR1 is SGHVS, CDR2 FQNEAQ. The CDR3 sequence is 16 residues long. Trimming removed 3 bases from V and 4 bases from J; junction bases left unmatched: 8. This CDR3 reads CASSLDRQGPTGELFF. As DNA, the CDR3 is TGTGCCAGCAGCTTGGACCGACAGGGACCCACCGGGGAGCTGTTTTTT.

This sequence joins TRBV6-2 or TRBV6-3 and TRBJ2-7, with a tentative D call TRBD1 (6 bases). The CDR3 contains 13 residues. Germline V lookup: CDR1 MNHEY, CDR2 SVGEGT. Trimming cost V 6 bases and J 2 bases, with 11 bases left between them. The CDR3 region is CASRHGQPYEQYF. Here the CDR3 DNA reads TGTGCCAGCAGACATGGACAGCCCTACGAGCAGTACTTC.

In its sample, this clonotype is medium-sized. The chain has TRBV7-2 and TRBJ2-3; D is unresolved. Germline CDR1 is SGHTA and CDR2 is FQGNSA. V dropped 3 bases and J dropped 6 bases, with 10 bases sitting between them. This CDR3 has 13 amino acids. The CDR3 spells CASSFFEWDTQYF. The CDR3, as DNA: TGTGCCAGCAGCTTCTTTGAATGGGATACGCAGTATTTT. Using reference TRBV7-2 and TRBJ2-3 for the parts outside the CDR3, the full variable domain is GAGVSQSPSNKVTEKGKDVELRCDPISGHTALYWYRQSLGQGLEFLIYFQGNSAPDKSGLPSDRFSAERTGGSVSTLTIQRTQQEDSAVYLCASSFFEWDTQYFGPGTRLTVL.

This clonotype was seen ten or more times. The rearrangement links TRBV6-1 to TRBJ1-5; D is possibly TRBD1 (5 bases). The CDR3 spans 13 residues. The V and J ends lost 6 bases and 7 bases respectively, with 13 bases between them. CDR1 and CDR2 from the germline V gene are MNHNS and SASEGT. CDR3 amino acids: CASRGTVGQPQHF. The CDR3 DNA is TGTGCCAGCAGGGGGACGGTGGGACAGCCCCAGCATTTT.

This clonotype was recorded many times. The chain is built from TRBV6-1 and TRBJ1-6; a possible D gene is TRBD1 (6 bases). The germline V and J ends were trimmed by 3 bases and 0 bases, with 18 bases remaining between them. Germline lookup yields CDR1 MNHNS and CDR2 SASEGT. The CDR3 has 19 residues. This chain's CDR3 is CASSEILGQTSSYNSPLHF. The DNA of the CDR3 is TGTGCCAGCAGTGAGATCCTCGGACAGACTAGCTCCTATAATTCACCCCTCCACTTT.

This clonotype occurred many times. The CDR3 region is CSAVRVGAFF. CDR3 coding DNA: TGCAGTGCTGTTAGGGTTGGAGCTTTCTTT. The chain combines TRBV20-1 with TRBJ1-1; D ambiguous. Deletions cut 5 bases from V and 10 bases from J, with 11 bases between. The CDR3 is 10 amino acids. Per the germline V gene, CDR1 is DFQATT and CDR2 is SNEGSKA (reference sequence).

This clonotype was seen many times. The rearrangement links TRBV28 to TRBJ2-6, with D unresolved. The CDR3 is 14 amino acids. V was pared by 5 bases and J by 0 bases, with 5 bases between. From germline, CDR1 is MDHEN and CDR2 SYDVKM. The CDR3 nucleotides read TGTGCCAGCAGTAGTTCCTCTGGGGCCAACGTCCTGACTTTC. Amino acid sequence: CASSSSSGANVLTF. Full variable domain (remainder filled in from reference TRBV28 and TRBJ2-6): DVKVTQSSRYLVKRTGEKVFLECVQDMDHENMFWYRQDPGLGLRLIYFSYDVKMKEKGDIPEGYSVSREKKERFSLILESASTNQTSMYLCASSSSSGANVLTFGAGSRLTVL.

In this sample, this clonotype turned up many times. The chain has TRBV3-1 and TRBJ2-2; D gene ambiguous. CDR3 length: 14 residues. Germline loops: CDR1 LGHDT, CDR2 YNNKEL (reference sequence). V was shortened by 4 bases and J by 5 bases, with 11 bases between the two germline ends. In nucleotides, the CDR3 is TGTGCCAGCAGCCTTGAAGGAATGACCGGGGAGCTGTTTTTT. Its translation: CASSLEGMTGELFF.

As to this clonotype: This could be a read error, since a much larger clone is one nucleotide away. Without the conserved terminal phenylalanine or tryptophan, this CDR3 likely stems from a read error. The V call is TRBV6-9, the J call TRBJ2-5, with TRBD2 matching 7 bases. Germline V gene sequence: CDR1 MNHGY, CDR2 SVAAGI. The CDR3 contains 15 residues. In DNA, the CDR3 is TGTGCCACCAGTGGAGGCGGGACTAACCAAGAGACCCAGTACCTC. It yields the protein CATSGGGTNQETQYL.

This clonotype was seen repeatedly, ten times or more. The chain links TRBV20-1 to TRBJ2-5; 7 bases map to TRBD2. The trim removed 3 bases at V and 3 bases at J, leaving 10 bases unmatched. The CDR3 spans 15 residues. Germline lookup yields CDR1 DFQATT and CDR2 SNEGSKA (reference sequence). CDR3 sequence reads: CSASKRGDVEETQYF. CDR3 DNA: TGCAGTGCTAGCAAACGGGGGGACGTGGAAGAGACCCAGTACTTC.

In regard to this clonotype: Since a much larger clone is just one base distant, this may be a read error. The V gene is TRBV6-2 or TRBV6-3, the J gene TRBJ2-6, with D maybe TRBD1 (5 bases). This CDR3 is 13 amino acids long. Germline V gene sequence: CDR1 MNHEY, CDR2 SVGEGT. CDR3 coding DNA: TGTGCCAGCAGTCTCGCTGGGGCCAACGTCCAGACTTTC. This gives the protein CASSLAGANVQTF.

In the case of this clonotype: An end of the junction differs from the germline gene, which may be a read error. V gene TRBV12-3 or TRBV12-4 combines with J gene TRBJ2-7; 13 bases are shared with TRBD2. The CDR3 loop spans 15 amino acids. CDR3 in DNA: TGTGCCAGCAGCAGACTAGCGGGGGGATACTACGGGCAGTACTTC. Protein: CASSRLAGGYYGQYF.

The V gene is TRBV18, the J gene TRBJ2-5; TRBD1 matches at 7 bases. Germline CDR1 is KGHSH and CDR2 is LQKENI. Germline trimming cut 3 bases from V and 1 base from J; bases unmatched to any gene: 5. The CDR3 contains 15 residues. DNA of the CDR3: TGTGCCAGCTCACCTGGGGCAGGGGGCCAAGAGACCCAGTACTTC. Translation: CASSPGAGGQETQYF.

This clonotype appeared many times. CDR3 protein: CSASARRYNEQFF. In DNA form, the CDR3 reads TGCAGTGCTAGCGCTAGGAGGTACAATGAGCAGTTCTTC. V is TRBV20-1 and J is TRBJ2-1, with D perhaps TRBD2 (5 bases). V lost 3 bases and J 4 bases, leaving 10 bases between the germline ends. The CDR3 sequence is 13 residues long. In germline, CDR1 is DFQATT, CDR2 SNEGSKA (reference sequence).

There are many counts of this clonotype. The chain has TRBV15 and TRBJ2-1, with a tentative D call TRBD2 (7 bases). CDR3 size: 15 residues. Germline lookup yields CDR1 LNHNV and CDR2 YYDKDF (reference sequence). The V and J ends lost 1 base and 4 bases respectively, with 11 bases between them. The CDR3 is CATSRVGGGYNEQFF. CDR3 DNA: TGTGCCACCAGCAGAGTAGGGGGGGGTTACAATGAGCAGTTCTTC.

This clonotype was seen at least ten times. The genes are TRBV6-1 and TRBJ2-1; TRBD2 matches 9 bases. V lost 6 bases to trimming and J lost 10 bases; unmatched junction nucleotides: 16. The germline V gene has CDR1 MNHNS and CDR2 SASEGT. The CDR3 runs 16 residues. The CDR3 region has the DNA TGTGCCAGCAGCTACGGTGCGGGCGGGGGGGCCTACGAGCAGTTCTTC. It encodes CASSYGAGGGAYEQFF.